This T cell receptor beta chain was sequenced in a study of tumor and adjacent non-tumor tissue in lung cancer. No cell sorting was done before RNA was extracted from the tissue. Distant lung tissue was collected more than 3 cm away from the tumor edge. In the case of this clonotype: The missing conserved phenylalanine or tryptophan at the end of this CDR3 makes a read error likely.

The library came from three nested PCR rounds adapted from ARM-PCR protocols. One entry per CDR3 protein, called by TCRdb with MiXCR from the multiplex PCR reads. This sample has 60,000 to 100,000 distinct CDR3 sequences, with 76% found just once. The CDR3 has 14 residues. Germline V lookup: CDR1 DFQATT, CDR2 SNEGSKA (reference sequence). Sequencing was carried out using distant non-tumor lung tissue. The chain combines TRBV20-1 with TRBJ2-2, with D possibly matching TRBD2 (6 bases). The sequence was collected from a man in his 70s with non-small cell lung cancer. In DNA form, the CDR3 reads TGCAGTGCGTTAGCGGCCCTAAACATCGGGGAGCTGTTTATT. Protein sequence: CSALAALNIGELFI.